This T cell receptor beta chain originates from a study of regulatory T cells in long-lasting Graves disease. Trimming stripped 4 bases from V and 9 bases from J, with 10 bases between. The CDR3 length is 13 residues. The germline V gene has CDR1 SGHTA and CDR2 FQGTGA. This clonotype was seen repeatedly, ten times or more. Investigators prepared the TCR beta libraries by applying iRepertoire HTBI primers and Arm-PCR of CDR3 regions. TCRdb reanalysed the multiplex PCR reads using MiXCR and keeps one entry per CDR3 protein. The repertoire holds 450,000 to 600,000 distinct CDR3 sequences, with roughly 16% as singletons. Stated time point: newly diagnosed GD, antithyroid drugs for less than 3 months. After RNA was extracted from PBMCs, the TCR library was made from it. These data are also associated with another study on T cells in Graves' hyperthyroidism and ophthalmopathy. That work contributes: Patients with uncontrolled infections, other autoimmune diseases, pregnancy or lactation were excluded. Most clonotypes expanded in thyroid above 0.001 were likewise present in blood.

The chain recombines TRBV7-3 with TRBJ1-6; D remains ambiguous. This TCR derives from a man aged 40-55 years with Graves disease. The material was peripheral blood mononuclear cells (PBMCs), obtained at new diagnosis, from a patient treated with antithyroid drugs. The CDR3 here is CASSSTQASPLHF. The DNA of the CDR3 is TGTGCCAGCAGCTCAACCCAGGCTTCACCCCTCCACTTT.